What follows describes a single T cell receptor beta chain. Its antigen is still unknown. The sample is drawn from a study of cytomegalovirus exposure and HLA in healthy donors. Study results and caveats: A link between a missense DCLRE1C variant and TCR beta V- and J-gene trimming emerged from a later analysis.

The PCR had 60 Vbeta and 13 Jbeta primers. Libraries were prepared by immunoSEQ multiplex PCR; TCRdb keeps only in-frame clonotypes and omits some of them. The table records approximately 160,000 clones, roughly 80% of them present only once. V lost 4 bases and J lost 0, with 17 bases in between. Germline CDR1 is SGDLS and CDR2 is YYNGEE. The CDR3 contains 17 residues. V is TRBV9 and J is TRBJ1-3; D is perhaps TRBD1 (6 bases). This clonotype originated in a man between 25 and 39 years old in good health and CMV-seropositive. Sequenced input: PBMCs. As DNA, the CDR3 is TGTGCCAGCAGCACAAGGACAGCTTCCGACTCTGGAAACACCATATATTTT. It is translated as CASSTRTASDSGNTIYF.